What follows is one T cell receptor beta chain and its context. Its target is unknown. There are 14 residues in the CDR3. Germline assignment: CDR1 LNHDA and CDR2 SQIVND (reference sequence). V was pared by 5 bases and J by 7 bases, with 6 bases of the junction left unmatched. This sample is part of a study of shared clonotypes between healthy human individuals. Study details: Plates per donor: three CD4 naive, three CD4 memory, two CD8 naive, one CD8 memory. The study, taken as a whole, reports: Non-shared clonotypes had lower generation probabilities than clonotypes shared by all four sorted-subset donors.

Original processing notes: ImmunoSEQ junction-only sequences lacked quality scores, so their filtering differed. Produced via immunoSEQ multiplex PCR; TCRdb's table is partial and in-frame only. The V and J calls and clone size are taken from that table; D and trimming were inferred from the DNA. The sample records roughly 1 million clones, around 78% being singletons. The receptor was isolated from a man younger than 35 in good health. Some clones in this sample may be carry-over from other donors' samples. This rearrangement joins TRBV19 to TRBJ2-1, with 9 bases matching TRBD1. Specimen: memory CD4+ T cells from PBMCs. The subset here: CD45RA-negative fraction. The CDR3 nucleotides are TGTGCCAGTAGTGCACAACAGGGGGCGAATGAGCAGTTCTTC. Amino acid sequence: CASSAQQGANEQFF.